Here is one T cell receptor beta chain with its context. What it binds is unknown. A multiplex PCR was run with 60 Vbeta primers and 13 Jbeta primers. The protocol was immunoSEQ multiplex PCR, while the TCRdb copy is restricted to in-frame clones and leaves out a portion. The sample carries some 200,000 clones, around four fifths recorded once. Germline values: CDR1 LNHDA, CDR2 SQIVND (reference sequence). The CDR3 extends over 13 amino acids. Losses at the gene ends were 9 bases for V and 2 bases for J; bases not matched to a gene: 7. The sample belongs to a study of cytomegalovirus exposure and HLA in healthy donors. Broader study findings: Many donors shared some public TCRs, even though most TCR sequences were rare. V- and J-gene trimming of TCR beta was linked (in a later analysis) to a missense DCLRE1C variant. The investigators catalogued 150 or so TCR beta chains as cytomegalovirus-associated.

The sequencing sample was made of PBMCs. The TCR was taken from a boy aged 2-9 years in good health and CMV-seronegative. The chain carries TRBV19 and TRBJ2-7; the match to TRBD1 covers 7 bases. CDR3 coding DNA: TGTGCCAGCCGACAGGGCCGTGCCTACGAGCAGTACTTC. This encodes CASRQGRAYEQYF.